These 6 T cell receptor beta chains came from one sample sequenced in a study of CD8 T cells in Susac syndrome. Reverse transcription of roughly 0.5 to 1 ug RNA was carried out with random hexamers. TCRdb analysed the immunoSEQ multiplex PCR reads with MiXCR anew, one entry per CDR3 protein. Of approximately 230,000 distinct CDR3 sequences listed, 93% were seen once; the top ten hold 0.06% to 0.08%. The source material was CD4+ T cells from PBMCs. The source of these receptors is a human donor with multiple sclerosis.

The rearrangement links TRBV3-1 to TRBJ1-1; D may be TRBD1 (5 bases). V was trimmed by 2 bases and J by 8 bases, leaving 12 bases between them. CDR3 length: 13 amino acids. Germline assignment: CDR1 LGHDT and CDR2 YNNKEL (reference sequence). CDR3 DNA: TGTGCCAGCAGCCAACGGGGGGTAAAGGAAGCTTTCTTT. It codes for CASSQRGVKEAFF.

This chain connects TRBV18 to TRBJ2-7; perhaps TRBD2 as D (6 bases). The germline CDR1 and CDR2 sequences are KGHSH and LQKENI. V was trimmed by 6 bases and J by 5 bases, leaving 14 bases between them. CDR3 size: 13 residues. The CDR3 DNA sequence: TGTGCCAGCTCCCCGGGGGTCGAGGACGAGCAGTACGTC. Translated, it gives CASSPGVEDEQYV.

In nucleotides, the CDR3 is TGTGCCAGCAGTGTTTTCGGGTCTGAAACTGAAGCTTTCTTT. This gives the protein CASSVFGSETEAFF. The chain has TRBV12-3 or TRBV12-4 and TRBJ1-1; D not certain. CDR3 length: 14 residues. Trimming left V 5 bases short and J 5 bases short, with 15 bases between.

The chain employs TRBV9 and TRBJ1-3; D gene ambiguous. CDR1 is SGDLS and CDR2 is YYNGEE in the germline V gene. The CDR3 is 15 amino acids. V was shortened by 0 bases and J by 0 bases, with 7 bases between the two germline ends. This chain's CDR3 is CASSVGSGSGNTIYF. CDR3 nucleotide sequence: TGTGCCAGCAGCGTAGGGTCAGGCTCTGGAAACACCATATATTTT.

This sequence joins TRBV19 and TRBJ2-2; D tentatively fits TRBD1 or TRBD2 (6 bases each). V lost 10 bases and J 1 base, leaving 13 bases between the germline ends. The CDR3 runs 14 residues. CDR1 is LNHDA and CDR2 is SQIVND in the germline V gene (reference sequence). The CDR3 loop is CATTGGGNTGELFF. CDR3 DNA: TGTGCCACCACCGGAGGGGGGAACACCGGGGAGCTGTTTTTT.

This chain connects TRBV29-1 to TRBJ2-3, with TRBD2 as a possible D gene (5 bases). Germline lookup yields CDR1 SQVTM and CDR2 ANQGSEA. Between the trimmed V and J ends, which lost 0 bases and 0 bases, there was a span of 13 bases. The CDR3 totals 16 residues. The CDR3 reads CSVEDRAGTSTDTQYF. CDR3 sequence (DNA): TGCAGCGTTGAAGATCGGGCGGGTACTAGCACAGATACGCAGTATTTT.